What follows are 5 T cell receptor beta chains derived from one specimen sequenced in a study of blood T cell repertoires in COVID-19. Data came from immunoSEQ multiplex PCR; TCRdb stores just in-frame clones and leaves some out. The table has a few hundred thousand clones, around 86% seen once. Sample: peripheral blood. The receptor set was obtained from a man aged 25-45 years who had recovered from COVID-19.

The CDR3 spells CASKTGQGNEKLFF. CDR3 DNA: TGCGCCAGCAAGACTGGACAGGGGAACGAAAAACTGTTTTTT. This sequence joins TRBV5-1 and TRBJ1-4; 9 bases align to TRBD1. CDR1 is SGHRS and CDR2 is YFSETQ in the germline V gene. With 6 bases clipped from V and 8 bases from J, the junction kept 8 bases outside the gene matches. The CDR3 length is 14 residues.

The genes are TRBV29-1 and TRBJ2-7, with D possibly matching TRBD1 (5 bases). The ends were cut back, 3 bases at V and 4 bases at J, with 16 bases in the middle. CDR3 length: 14 amino acids. Germline V gives CDR1 SQVTM, CDR2 ANQGSEA. The CDR3 protein is CSVEYPGKNYEQYF. The CDR3 DNA reads as TGCAGCGTTGAGTACCCAGGGAAGAATTACGAGCAGTACTTC.

The rearrangement links TRBV19 to TRBJ1-2; maybe TRBD1 (6 bases). Germline lookup yields CDR1 LNHDA and CDR2 SQIVND (reference sequence). Deletions cut 5 bases from V and 4 bases from J, with 11 bases between. CDR3 length: 13 amino acids. This CDR3 reads CASSLAGAYGYTF. CDR3 DNA: TGTGCCAGTAGTTTGGCAGGGGCCTATGGCTACACCTTC.

This chain links TRBV6-5 with TRBJ1-5; 10 bases are shared with TRBD1. This CDR3 contains 15 residues. Germline CDR1 reads MNHEY; CDR2 reads SVGAGI. With V trimmed by 5 bases and J by 4 bases, 5 bases remained unmatched. The CDR3 spells CASSPRDRGNQPQHF. CDR3 sequence (DNA): TGTGCCAGCAGTCCCCGGGACAGGGGTAATCAGCCCCAGCATTTT.

The chain has TRBV5-1 and TRBJ1-4, with 8 bases fitting TRBD1. With 2 bases clipped from V and 5 bases from J, the junction kept 2 bases outside the gene matches. This CDR3 is 14 amino acids long. Germline values: CDR1 SGHRS, CDR2 YFSETQ. This CDR3 is CASSFQGANEKLFF. CDR3 DNA sequence: TGCGCCAGCAGCTTTCAGGGGGCGAATGAAAAACTGTTTTTT.